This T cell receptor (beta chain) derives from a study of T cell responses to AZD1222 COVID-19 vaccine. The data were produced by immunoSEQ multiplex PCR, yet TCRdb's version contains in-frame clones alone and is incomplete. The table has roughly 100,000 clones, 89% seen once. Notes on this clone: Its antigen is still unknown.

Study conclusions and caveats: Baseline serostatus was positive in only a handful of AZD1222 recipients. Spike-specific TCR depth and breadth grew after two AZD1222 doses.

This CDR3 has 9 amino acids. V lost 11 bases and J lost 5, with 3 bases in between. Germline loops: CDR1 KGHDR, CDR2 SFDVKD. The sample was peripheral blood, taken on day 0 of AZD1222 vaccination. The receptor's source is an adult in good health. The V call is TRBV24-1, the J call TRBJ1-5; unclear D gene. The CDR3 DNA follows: TGTGCCATATATCAGCCCCAGCATTTT. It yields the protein CAIYQPQHF.